This T cell receptor beta chain was identified during a study of blood T cell repertoires in COVID-19 (TCRdb year 2020). Study-level background: Collaborator samples came from the United States, Italy and Spain and covered acute and convalescent phases of COVID-19. The material from the prospective study consisted of cDNA or gDNA derived from T cells, B-cell-depleted T cells, or PBMCs. Subjects who had been exposed to COVID-19, were actively infected with it, or had recovered from it provided the deeply sampled blood TCRbeta repertoires that made up the dataset. A freely available public database, intended as a resource for researchers studying the immune response to SARS-CoV-2, is where the repertoires were released. Samples came from the ongoing ImmuneRACE study (first 160 participants) plus 1,254 subjects from 6 global collaborators. The sample metadata nearly always contained a de-identified subject ID, COVID-19 status, age in years and sex. HLA class I and class II types, where available, came from metadata supplied by the sample provider rather than from assay-based typing.

TCRbeta CDR3 regions were amplified from genomic DNA using the immunoSEQ Assay, a bias-controlled multiplex PCR. Turning to the authors' computational methods: The number of nucleated cells in each sample was estimated from the amplification of reference gene primers within the assay. Sequence reads were collapsed and filtered to measure the absolute abundance of every unique TCRbeta CDR3 rearrangement. Productive Simpson clonality was computed per sample as the square root of Simpson's diversity index over productive rearrangements. Imported from immuneACCESS, the table was reduced by TCRdb to in-frame sequences with V and J called. These copies leave out some clones; in studies compared against another copy, an unresolved V gene accounts for under half, and the cause of the remainder is not known. V and J calls and clone size are given by that table; D and trimming were obtained from the DNA. The sample records roughly 60,000 clones, approximately 86% of which are singletons. Clones ranked in the top ten supply under 8% of the sample.

The collaborating institutions used their own protocols to collect whole blood in K2EDTA tubes. Collaborator samples were shipped for TCRbeta analysis as frozen whole blood, isolated PBMCs, or DNA extracted from either sample type. On the study overall, not on this receptor specifically: Clinical and demographic metadata were provided uncurated, with the amount varying by source and participant.

CDR1 and CDR2, per the germline V gene, are KGHDR and SFDVKD. The CDR3 spans 13 residues, from the cysteine through the phenylalanine. Of the read, only the CDR3 DNA is kept; its 39 bases are in frame from base 1. V loses 9 bases of germline sequence and J loses 0 bases, and the interval between the two ends is 11 bases. In regard to this clone: Its antigen is still unknown. No base quality information exists; no much larger clone differs at one position.

The sequence derives from a human donor with active COVID-19. The donor label of this sample is uncertain. The rearrangement combines TRBV24-1 with TRBJ2-7, and the D gene may be TRBD2, 6 bases matching. The sample comprised peripheral blood. CDR3 region: CATGEESSYEQYF. The DNA sequence follows: TGTGCCACCGGGGAGGAAAGCTCCTACGAGCAGTACTTC.